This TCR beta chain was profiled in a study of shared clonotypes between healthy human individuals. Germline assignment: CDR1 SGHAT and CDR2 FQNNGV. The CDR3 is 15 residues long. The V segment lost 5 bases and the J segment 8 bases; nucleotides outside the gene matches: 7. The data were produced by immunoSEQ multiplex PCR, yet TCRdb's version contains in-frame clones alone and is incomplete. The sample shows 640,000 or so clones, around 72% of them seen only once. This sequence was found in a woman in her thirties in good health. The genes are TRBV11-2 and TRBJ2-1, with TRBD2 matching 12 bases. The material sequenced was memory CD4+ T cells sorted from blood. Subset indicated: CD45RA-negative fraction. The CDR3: CASSPSSGRAYEQFF. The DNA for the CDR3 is TGTGCCAGCAGCCCTTCTAGCGGGAGGGCCTATGAGCAGTTCTTC. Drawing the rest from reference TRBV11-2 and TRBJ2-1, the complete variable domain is EAGVAQSPRYKIIEKRQSVAFWCNPISGHATLYWYQQILGQGPKLLIQFQNNGVVDDSQLPKDRFSAERLKGVDSTLKIQPAKLEDSAVYLCASSPSSGRAYEQFFGPGTRLTVL.